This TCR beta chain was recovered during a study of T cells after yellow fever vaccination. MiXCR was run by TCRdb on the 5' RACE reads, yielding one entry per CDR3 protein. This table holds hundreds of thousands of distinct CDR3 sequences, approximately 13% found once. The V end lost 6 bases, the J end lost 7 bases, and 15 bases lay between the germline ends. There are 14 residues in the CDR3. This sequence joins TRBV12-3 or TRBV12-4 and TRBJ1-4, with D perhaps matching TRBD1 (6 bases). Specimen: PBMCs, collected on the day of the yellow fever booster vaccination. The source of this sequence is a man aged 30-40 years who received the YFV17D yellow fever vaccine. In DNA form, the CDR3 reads TGTGCCAGCAGATTCGGGGGGGGCTCTGAAAAACTGTTTTTT. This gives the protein CASRFGGGSEKLFF.